A selection of T cell receptor beta chains follows, all from one sample in a study of control samples from healthy donors and cancer patients. Sequenced by immunoSEQ multiplex PCR; TCRdb stores in-frame clones only, minus some. The sample has around 75,000 clones; around 92% are singletons. The sequencing input was blood. The receptor source for this set is a woman aged 60 to 75 in good health. Both conserved end residues are part of each CDR3. The D gene is left open where the match is weak. Size is stated for part of the rows, as once, few or many counts, or as a class when the clone is expanded.

j_gene,abundance,v_gene,d_gene,CDR3nt,CDR3aa
TRBJ2-4,NA,TRBV7-2,NA,TGTGCCAGCAGCTTAGGGGGCGGAGGGGGCCTTGGGAACATTCAGTACTTC,CASSLGGGGGLGNIQYF
TRBJ2-1,NA,TRBV7-2,TRBD2,TGTGCCAGCAGCTTCTGGGGGGAGGGTTACAATGAGCAGTTCTTC,CASSFWGEGYNEQFF
TRBJ2-2,few,TRBV5-1,TRBD1,TGCGCCAGCAGCTTGGGGACAGGGCCCGGGGAGCTGTTTTTT,CASSLGTGPGELFF
TRBJ2-2,NA,TRBV7-3,NA,TGTGCCAGCTCCAGGGGGGGAGGAAACGCGAACACCGGGGAGCTGTTTTTT,CASSRGGGNANTGELFF
TRBJ2-2,once,TRBV20-1,TRBD1,TGCAGTGCTAGTGGTATCCTCCCGGCCAGGGGGATAAGCGCCGGGGAGCTGTTTTTT,CSASGILPARGISAGELFF
TRBJ1-1,NA,TRBV7-9,NA,TGTGCCAGCAGCTTAAAGTCTGTCGGGGCAGCTGAAGCTTTCTTT,CASSLKSVGAAEAFF
TRBJ2-7,NA,TRBV7-9,NA,TGTGCCAGCTCCACCTGGGGAGACTACGAGCAGTACTTC,CASSTWGDYEQYF
TRBJ2-6,NA,TRBV5-1,NA,TGCGCCAGCAGCCCCGGACAGAGAGGCTCTGGGGCCAACGTCCTGACTTTC,CASSPGQRGSGANVLTF
TRBJ2-7,NA,TRBV18,NA,TGTGCCAGCTCACCACATCCAGGGGTGTCCTACGAGCAGTACTTC,CASSPHPGVSYEQYF
TRBJ1-2,NA,TRBV6-5,TRBD1,TGTGCCAGCCGCATGGGACAGGGGGTTGATGGCTACACCTTC,CASRMGQGVDGYTF
TRBJ1-5,NA,TRBV10-3,NA,TGTGCCATCAGCCAAAGCTCAGGGGCCCAAGGGCCCCAGCATTTT,CAISQSSGAQGPQHF
TRBJ1-2,NA,TRBV30,TRBD1,TGTGCCTGGGATGGGACAGGGGCTAACTATGGCTACACCTTC,CAWDGTGANYGYTF
TRBJ1-2,NA,TRBV2,NA,TGTGCCAGCAGTTGGAACAGGGATTTGAGCTACACCTTC,CASSWNRDLSYTF
TRBJ1-1,NA,TRBV19,NA,TGTGCCAGTAGTATAGAGAGGTTTTCTGAAGCTTTCTTT,CASSIERFSEAFF
TRBJ2-7,NA,TRBV27,TRBD1,TGTCTCTCCGAGGGGGCAGCTCTAAACGAGCAGTACTTC,CLSEGAALNEQYF
TRBJ1-3,NA,TRBV7-2,NA,TGTGCCAGCAGCTTGAAGACATTGTCCGGAAACACCATATATTTT,CASSLKTLSGNTIYF
TRBJ1-4,NA,TRBV7-9,NA,TGTGCCAGCAGCTTAGTCGTTTCAGAAAAACTGTTTTTT,CASSLVVSEKLFF
TRBJ2-1,NA,TRBV11-2,NA,TGTGCCAGCAGCTTAAAATTCGGCGCAACCTACAATGAGCAGTTCTTC,CASSLKFGATYNEQFF
TRBJ2-3,NA,TRBV19,TRBD2,TGTGCCAGTGCTCGGACTAGCGGCACAGATACGCAGTATTTT,CASARTSGTDTQYF
TRBJ1-3,once,TRBV27,TRBD1,TGTGCCAGCAGGGGGGGACAGCCTGGAAACACCATATATTTT,CASRGGQPGNTIYF